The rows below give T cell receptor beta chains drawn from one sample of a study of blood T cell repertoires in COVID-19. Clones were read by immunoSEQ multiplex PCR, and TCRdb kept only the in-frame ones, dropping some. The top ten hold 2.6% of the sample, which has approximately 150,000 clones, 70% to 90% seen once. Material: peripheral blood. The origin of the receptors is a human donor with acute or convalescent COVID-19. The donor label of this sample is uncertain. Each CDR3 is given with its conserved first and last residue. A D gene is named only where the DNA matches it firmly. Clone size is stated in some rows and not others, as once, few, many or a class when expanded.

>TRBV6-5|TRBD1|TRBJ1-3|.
TGTGCCAGCACCGGGACAGTCTCTGGAAACACCATATATTTT
CASTGTVSGNTIYF
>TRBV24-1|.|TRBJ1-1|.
TGTGCCACCAGCGGTGCCCGGGAGGAAGCTTTCTTT
CATSGAREEAFF
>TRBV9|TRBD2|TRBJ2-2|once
TGTGCCAGCAGCGTAAGGACTAGTTCCGGGGAGCTGTTTTTT
CASSVRTSSGELFF
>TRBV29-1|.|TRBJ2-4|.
TGCAGCGTTGTGCGTGTTCTGACCGAGGACATTCAGTACTTC
CSVVRVLTEDIQYF
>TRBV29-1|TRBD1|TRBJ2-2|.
TGCAGCGTGGGGACAGGCACCGGGGAGCTGTTTTTT
CSVGTGTGELFF
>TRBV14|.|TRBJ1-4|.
TGTGCCAGCAGCCCAATGCAGGGAAAAGGTGAAAAACTGTTTTTT
CASSPMQGKGEKLFF
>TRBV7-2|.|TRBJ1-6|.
TGTGCCAGCAGCTTAGAGAGTTCGGGAGCACCCCTCCACTTT
CASSLESSGAPLHF
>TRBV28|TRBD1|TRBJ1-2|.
TGTGCCAGCAGCTCCCCGCCGGGACAGGGGGCGAGAGGCTACACCTTC
CASSSPPGQGARGYTF
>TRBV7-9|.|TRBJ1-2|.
TGTGCCAGCAGCTCCGATGGCCGAAACTATGGCTACACCTTC
CASSSDGRNYGYTF
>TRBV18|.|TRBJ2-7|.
TGTGCCAGCTCACCACCGAAGGGGTACGAGCAGTACTTC
CASSPPKGYEQYF
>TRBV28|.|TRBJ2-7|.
TGTGCCAGCAGTTTGGGGGGGCGGGGCTACGAGCAGTACTTC
CASSLGGRGYEQYF
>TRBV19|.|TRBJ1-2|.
TGTGCCAGTAGTACCGCCCGCAGAGGCTACACCTTC
CASSTARRGYTF
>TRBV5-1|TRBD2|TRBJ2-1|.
TGCGCCAGCAGCTTCCCTAGCGGGGTGTTCAATGAGCAGTTCTTC
CASSFPSGVFNEQFF
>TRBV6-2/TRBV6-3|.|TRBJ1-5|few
TGTGCCAGCAGTTACTCGAACTCGGGGCAGCCCCAGCATTTT
CASSYSNSGQPQHF
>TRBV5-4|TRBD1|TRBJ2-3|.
TGTGCCAGCAGCTTGGAGGTCAGGGGGCCTACAGATACGCAGTATTTT
CASSLEVRGPTDTQYF
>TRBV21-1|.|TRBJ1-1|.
TGTGCCAGCAGCATCGTGGGGGACAGACCAAAGAACACTGAAGCTTTCTTT
CASSIVGDRPKNTEAFF
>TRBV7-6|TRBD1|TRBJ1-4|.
TGTGCCAGCAGCCTGAGACAGGGCATCAATGAAAAACTGTTTTTT
CASSLRQGINEKLFF
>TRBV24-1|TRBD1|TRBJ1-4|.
TGTGCCACCAGTGCTCCCCAGGGGGAGGAGAGTGCTGAAAAACTGTTTTTT
CATSAPQGEESAEKLFF
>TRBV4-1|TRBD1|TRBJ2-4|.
TGCGCCAGCAGCCAAGACACCGGGACAGGGGGTTTCATTCAGTACTTC
CASSQDTGTGGFIQYF
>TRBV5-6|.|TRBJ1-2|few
TGTGCCAGCAGCCTGACAGAATTTGGCTACACCTTC
CASSLTEFGYTF
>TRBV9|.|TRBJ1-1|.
TGTGCCAGCAGCGCCTCAGGGGACACTGAAGCTTTCTTT
CASSASGDTEAFF
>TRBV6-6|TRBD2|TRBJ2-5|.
TGTGCCAGCAAACTAGCGGGGCCGGGTGAGACCCAGTACTTC
CASKLAGPGETQYF
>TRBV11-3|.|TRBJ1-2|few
TGTGCCAGCAGCTTAGATCCACCCGGCCCAGAGGTCGGTAACTATGGCTACACCTTC
CASSLDPPGPEVGNYGYTF
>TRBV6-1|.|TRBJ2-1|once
TGTGCCAGCAGTGATCAAGGGGCTTATTACAATGAGCAGTTCTTC
CASSDQGAYYNEQFF
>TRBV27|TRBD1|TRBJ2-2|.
TGTGCCAGCAGTTCGGGACAGCCGGCCGGGGAGCTGTTTTTT
CASSSGQPAGELFF
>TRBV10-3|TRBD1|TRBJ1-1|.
TGTGCCATCAGGGGACAGGGGGCATCTGACACTGAAGCTTTCTTT
CAIRGQGASDTEAFF
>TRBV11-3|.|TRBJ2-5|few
TGTGCCAGCAGCTTACAGGGAGAGACCCAGTACTTC
CASSLQGETQYF